This T cell receptor (beta chain) was observed in a study of blood T cell repertoires in COVID-19. The wider study: Sources were T cells, B-cell-depleted T cells, or PBMCs; the material itself was cDNA or gDNA.

Clinical history reported by participants formed the basis on which cohorts were assigned. In Cohort 3, a recovered donor had either two negative PCRs, clearance, or symptom resolution. In the study's own analysis: Amplified reference gene primers provided the basis for estimating nucleated cell counts. Data came from immunoSEQ multiplex PCR; TCRdb stores just in-frame clones and leaves some out. D and trimming come from the DNA, and the V and J calls and clone size come from that table. The sample shows some 170,000 clones, 60% to 80% of them seen only once. The receptor was derived from a woman aged 50 to 65 who had recovered from COVID-19. Sequences were obtained from PBMCs or T cells enriched from blood (not recorded which).

CDR3 coding DNA: TGTGCCAGCTCACCCGGGACAGGGGCCAGAGCGTCACCCCTCCACTTT. Translating it yields CASSPGTGARASPLHF. The rearrangement joins TRBV18 to TRBJ1-6; 10 bases are shared with TRBD1. V lost 3 bases, J lost 10 bases, and 9 bases stayed unmatched. The CDR3 is 16 amino acids. Looked up from germline, CDR1 is KGHSH and CDR2 is LQKENI.